This record looks at one T cell receptor beta chain sequence and its context. As handled by the study authors: Nucleated cell counts were estimated from reference gene primer amplification. Produced via immunoSEQ multiplex PCR; TCRdb's table is partial and in-frame only. V and J calls and clone size are as listed in that table; D and trimming were resolved from the DNA. Here the sample spans roughly 200,000 clones, about 86% being singletons. The sample comes from a study of blood T cell repertoires in COVID-19. Study-wide background: COVID-19 samples, acute and convalescent, were from the United States, Italy and Spain. T cells, B-cell-depleted T cells, or PBMCs provided the cDNA or gDNA that served as material.

Germline V gene data show CDR1 as SGHTA and CDR2 as FQGNSA. V was pared by 5 bases and J by 5 bases, with 9 bases between. The CDR3 covers 12 residues. The material sequenced was peripheral blood. The chain carries TRBV7-2 and TRBJ2-5; maybe TRBD1 (6 bases). The clonotype originates from a man between 18 and 29 years old with active or convalescent COVID-19. The CDR3 DNA sequence: TGTGCCAGCAGCCACGACAGGGAGACCCAGTACTTC. Amino acid sequence: CASSHDRETQYF. Using reference TRBV7-2 and TRBJ2-5 for the parts outside the CDR3, the full variable domain is GAGVSQSPSNKVTEKGKDVELRCDPISGHTALYWYRQSLGQGLEFLIYFQGNSAPDKSGLPSDRFSAERTGGSVSTLTIQRTQQEDSAVYLCASSHDRETQYFGPGTRLLVL.